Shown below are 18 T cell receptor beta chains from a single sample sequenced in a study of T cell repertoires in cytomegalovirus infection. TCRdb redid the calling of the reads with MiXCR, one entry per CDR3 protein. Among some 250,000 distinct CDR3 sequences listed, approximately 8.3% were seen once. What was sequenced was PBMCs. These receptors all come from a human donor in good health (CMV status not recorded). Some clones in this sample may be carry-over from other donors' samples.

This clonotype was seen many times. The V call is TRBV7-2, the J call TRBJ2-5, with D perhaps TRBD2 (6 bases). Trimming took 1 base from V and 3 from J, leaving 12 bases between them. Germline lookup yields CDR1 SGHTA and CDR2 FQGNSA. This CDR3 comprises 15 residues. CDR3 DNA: TGTGCCAGCAGCTTAGGACCCCAGCGGGAAGAGACCCAGTACTTC. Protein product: CASSLGPQREETQYF. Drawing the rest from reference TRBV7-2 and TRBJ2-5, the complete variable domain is GAGVSQSPSNKVTEKGKDVELRCDPISGHTALYWYRQSLGQGLEFLIYFQGNSAPDKSGLPSDRFSAERTGGSVSTLTIQRTQQEDSAVYLCASSLGPQREETQYFGPGTRLLVL.

The CDR3, as DNA: TGTGCCATCAGTGAGAGGGGGAACTCAATTTACAATGAGCAGTTCTTC. Translating it yields CAISERGNSIYNEQFF. J is TRBJ2-1 and V is TRBV10-3, with D tentatively TRBD1 (6 bases). Germline values: CDR1 ENHRY, CDR2 SYGVKD. The germline V and J ends were trimmed by 2 bases and 4 bases, with 15 bases remaining between them. The CDR3 loop spans 16 amino acids.

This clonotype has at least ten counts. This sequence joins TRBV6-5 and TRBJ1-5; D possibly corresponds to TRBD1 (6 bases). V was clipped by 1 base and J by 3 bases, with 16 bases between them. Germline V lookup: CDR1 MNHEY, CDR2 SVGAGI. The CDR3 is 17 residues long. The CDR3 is CASSYFRPGTLNQPQHF. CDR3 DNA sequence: TGTGCCAGCAGTTACTTTCGTCCAGGGACACTCAATCAGCCCCAGCATTTT.

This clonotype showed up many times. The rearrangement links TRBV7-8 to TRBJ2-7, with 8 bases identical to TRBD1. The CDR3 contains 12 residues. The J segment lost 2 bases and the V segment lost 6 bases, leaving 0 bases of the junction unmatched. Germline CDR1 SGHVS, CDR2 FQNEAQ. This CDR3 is CASRGQAYEQYF. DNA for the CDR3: TGTGCCAGCAGGGGACAGGCCTACGAGCAGTACTTC.

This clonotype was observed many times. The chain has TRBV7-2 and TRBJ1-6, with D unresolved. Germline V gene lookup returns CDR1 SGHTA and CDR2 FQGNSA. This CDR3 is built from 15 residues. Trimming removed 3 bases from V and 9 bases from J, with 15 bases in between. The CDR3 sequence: CASSLGLGATSPLHF. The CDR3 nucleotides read TGTGCCAGCAGCTTGGGTTTGGGAGCAACTTCACCCCTCCACTTT.

The CDR3 loop reads CASSWTSGNTIYF. The CDR3 region has the DNA TGTGCCAGCAGCTGGACATCTGGAAACACCATATATTTT. The rearrangement links TRBV13 to TRBJ1-3; TRBD1 might be the D (5 bases). This CDR3 has 13 residues. Germline CDR1 reads PRHDT; CDR2 reads FYEKMQ (reference sequence). Deletions cut 4 bases from V and 1 base from J, with 5 bases between. Complete variable domain (other parts from reference TRBV13 and TRBJ1-3): AAGVIQSPRHLIKEKRETATLKCYPIPRHDTVYWYQQGPGQDPQFLISFYEKMQSDKGSIPDRFSAQQFSDYHSELNMSSLELGDSALYFCASSWTSGNTIYFGEGSWLTVV.

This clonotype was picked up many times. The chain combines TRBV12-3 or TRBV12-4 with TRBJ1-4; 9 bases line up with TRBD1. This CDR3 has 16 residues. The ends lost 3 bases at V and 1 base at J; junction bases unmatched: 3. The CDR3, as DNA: TGTGCCAGCAGTTTGGGACAGGGAGTAACTAATGAAAAACTGTTTTTT. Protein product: CASSLGQGVTNEKLFF.

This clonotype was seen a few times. CDR3 coding DNA: TGTGCCAGTAGTATAGGGGGGCCTACGGACGAGCAGTACTTC. Translated, it gives CASSIGGPTDEQYF. The rearrangement joins TRBV19 to TRBJ2-7, with a possible D match to TRBD1 (6 bases). Germline CDR1 reads LNHDA; CDR2 reads SQIVND (reference sequence). V lost 1 base and J 5 bases, leaving 12 bases between the germline ends. The CDR3 extends over 14 amino acids.

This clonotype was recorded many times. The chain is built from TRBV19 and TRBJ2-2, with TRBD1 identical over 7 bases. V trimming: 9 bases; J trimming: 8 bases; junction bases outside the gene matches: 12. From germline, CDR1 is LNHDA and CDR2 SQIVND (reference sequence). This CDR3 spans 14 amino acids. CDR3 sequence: CASLRQGKIGELFF. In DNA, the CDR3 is TGTGCCAGCCTCAGACAGGGAAAAATTGGGGAGCTGTTTTTT.

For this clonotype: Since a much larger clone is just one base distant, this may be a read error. The CDR3 sequence: CASSLQGASEASF. CDR3 bases: TGTGCCAGCAGCTTACAGGGGGCGTCTGAAGCTTCCTTT. The chain employs TRBV11-2 and TRBJ1-1; TRBD1 aligns across 8 bases. This CDR3 comprises 13 residues. From germline, CDR1 is SGHAT and CDR2 FQNNGV.

The CDR3 reads CASSFRAGGSGDTQYF. CDR3 sequence (DNA): TGTGCCAGCAGCTTCCGCGCCGGGGGAAGTGGGGATACGCAGTATTTT. V is TRBV7-2 and J is TRBJ2-3; maybe TRBD2 (6 bases). The CDR3 consists of 16 residues. Germline V CDR1 and CDR2: SGHTA, FQGNSA. The V end was cut by 3 bases, the J end by 6 bases, with 19 bases between.

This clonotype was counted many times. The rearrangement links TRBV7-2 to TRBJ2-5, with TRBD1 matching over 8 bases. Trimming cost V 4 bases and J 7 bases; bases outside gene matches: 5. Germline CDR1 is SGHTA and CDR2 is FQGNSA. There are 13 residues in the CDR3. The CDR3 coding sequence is TGTGCCAGCAGCTCTCGACAGGGGTTGACCCAGTACTTC. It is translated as CASSSRQGLTQYF. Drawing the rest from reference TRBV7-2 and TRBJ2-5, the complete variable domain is GAGVSQSPSNKVTEKGKDVELRCDPISGHTALYWYRQSLGQGLEFLIYFQGNSAPDKSGLPSDRFSAERTGGSVSTLTIQRTQQEDSAVYLCASSSRQGLTQYFGPGTRLLVL.

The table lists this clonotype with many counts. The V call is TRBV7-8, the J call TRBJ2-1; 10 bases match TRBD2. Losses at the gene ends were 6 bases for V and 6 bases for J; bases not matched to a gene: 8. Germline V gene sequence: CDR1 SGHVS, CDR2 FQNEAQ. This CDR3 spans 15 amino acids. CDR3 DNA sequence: TGTGCCAGCAGTAAGGAACTAGCGGGGATCAATGAGCAGTTCTTC. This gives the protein CASSKELAGINEQFF.

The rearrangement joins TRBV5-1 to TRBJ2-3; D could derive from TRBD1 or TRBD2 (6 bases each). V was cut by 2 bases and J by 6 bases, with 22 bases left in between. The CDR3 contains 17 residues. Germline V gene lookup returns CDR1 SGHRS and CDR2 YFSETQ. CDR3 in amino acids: CASSFGRGPPTLDTQYF. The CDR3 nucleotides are TGCGCCAGCAGCTTCGGTCGGGGGCCCCCCACATTGGATACGCAGTATTTT.

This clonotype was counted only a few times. In DNA form, the CDR3 reads TGTGCCAGCAGCCTCAGACTAGCGGGGGGGGCAGCAGATACGCAGTATTTT. Its translation is CASSLRLAGGAADTQYF. The chain carries TRBV7-2 and TRBJ2-3, with TRBD2 identical over 14 bases. V shed 5 bases, J shed 4 bases, and the junction held 8 bases outside the gene matches. Germline CDR1 is SGHTA and CDR2 is FQGNSA. The CDR3 consists of 17 residues.

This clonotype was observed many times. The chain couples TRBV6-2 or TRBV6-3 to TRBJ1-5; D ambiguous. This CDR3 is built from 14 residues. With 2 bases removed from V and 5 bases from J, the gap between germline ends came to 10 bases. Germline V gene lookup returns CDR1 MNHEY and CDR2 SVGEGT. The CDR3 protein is CASSYLNTDQPQHF. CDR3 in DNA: TGTGCCAGCAGTTACCTAAACACGGATCAGCCCCAGCATTTT.

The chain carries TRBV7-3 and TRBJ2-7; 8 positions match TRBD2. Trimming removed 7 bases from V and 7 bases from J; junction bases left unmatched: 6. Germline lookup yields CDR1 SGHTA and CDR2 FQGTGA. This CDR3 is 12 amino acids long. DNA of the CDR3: TGTGCCAGCACCCTGTCGGGAGGGGAGCAGTACTTC. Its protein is CASTLSGGEQYF.

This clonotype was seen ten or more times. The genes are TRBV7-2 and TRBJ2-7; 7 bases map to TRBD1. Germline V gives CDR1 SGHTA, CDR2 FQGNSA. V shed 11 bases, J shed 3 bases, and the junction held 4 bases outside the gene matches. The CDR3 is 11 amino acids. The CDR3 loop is CAEGGGYEQYF. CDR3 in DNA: TGTGCCGAAGGGGGCGGCTACGAGCAGTACTTC.